The TCR beta chain described here comes from a study of metastatic and nonmetastatic thyroid tumors. Not a single patient had been given any form of treatment at any point before undergoing thyroid surgery. TCRdb re-clonotyped the PCR reads via MiXCR. Counted here are tens of thousands of clones, around a third occurring once; the ten biggest clones make up roughly a sixth. Trimming pared 0 bases from V and 2 bases from J, leaving 2 bases between. The germline V gene encodes CDR1 SGHTA and CDR2 FQGNSA. The CDR3 length is 12 residues. Broader study findings: Patients with malignant thyroid tumors reportedly had significantly higher TCR beta diversity than those with benign nodules, in blood and tumor.

This clone was counted only a few times. The antigen is unknown. V and J are TRBV7-2 and TRBJ2-7; no reliable D call. The sequenced sample consisted of tumor tissue. The sequence was collected from a female donor with papillary thyroid cancer or a benign thyroid nodule (not recorded which). Some clones in this sample may be carry-over from other donors' samples. The CDR3 nucleotides are TGTGCCAGCAGCTTAGCTGCCTACGAGCAGTACTTC. This translates into CASSLAAYEQYF. Using reference TRBV7-2 and TRBJ2-7 for the parts outside the CDR3, the full variable domain is GAGVSQSPSNKVTEKGKDVELRCDPISGHTALYWYRQSLGQGLEFLIYFQGNSAPDKSGLPSDRFSAERTGGSVSTLTIQRTQQEDSAVYLCASSLAAYEQYFGPGTRLTVT.